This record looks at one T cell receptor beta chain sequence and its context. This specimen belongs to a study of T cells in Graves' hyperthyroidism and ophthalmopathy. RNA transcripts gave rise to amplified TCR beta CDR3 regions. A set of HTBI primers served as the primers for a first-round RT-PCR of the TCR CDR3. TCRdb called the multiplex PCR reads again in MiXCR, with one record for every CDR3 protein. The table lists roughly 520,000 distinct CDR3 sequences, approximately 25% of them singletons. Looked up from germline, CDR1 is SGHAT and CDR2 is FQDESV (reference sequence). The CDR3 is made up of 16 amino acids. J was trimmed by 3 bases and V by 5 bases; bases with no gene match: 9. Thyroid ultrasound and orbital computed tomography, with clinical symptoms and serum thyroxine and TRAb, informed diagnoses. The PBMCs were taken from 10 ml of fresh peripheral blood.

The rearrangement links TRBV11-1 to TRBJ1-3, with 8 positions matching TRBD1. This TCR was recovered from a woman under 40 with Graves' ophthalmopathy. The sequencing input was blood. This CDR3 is CASSPTTGGIGNTIYF. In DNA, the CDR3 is TGTGCCAGCAGCCCAACTACAGGGGGAATTGGAAACACCATATATTTT.